This entry lists 12 T cell receptor beta chains sequenced from one sample in a study of blood T cell repertoires in COVID-19. Profiled with immunoSEQ multiplex PCR; TCRdb holds only in-frame clones, not every one. The sample has about 310,000 clones, around 87% seen once; the top ten hold 1%. Input material: peripheral blood. These receptors all stem from a man aged 50 to 60 with active or convalescent COVID-19.

J is TRBJ2-2 and V is TRBV7-6, with D possibly being TRBD2 (5 bases). V was pared by 5 bases and J by 7 bases, with 8 bases between. The CDR3 consists of 12 residues. Per germline, CDR1 SGHVS and CDR2 FNYEAQ. The CDR3 DNA follows: TGTGCCAGCAGCACTAGAGGCGGGGAGCTGTTTTTT. Its protein is CASSTRGGELFF.

The chain employs TRBV10-3 and TRBJ1-3; D remains ambiguous. The CDR3 extends over 15 amino acids. Trimming pared 3 bases from V and 0 bases from J, leaving 9 bases between. Germline V gene lookup returns CDR1 ENHRY and CDR2 SYGVKD. Here the CDR3 reads CAISESISSGNTIYF. CDR3 bases: TGTGCCATCAGTGAATCCATTAGCTCTGGAAACACCATATATTTT.

The CDR3 DNA is TGTGCCGCTAAACAAGGGACAGGGTGGAAGGCTTTCTTT. This encodes CAAKQGTGWKAFF. The gene calls are TRBV19 and TRBJ1-1; 9 bases are a match to TRBD1. Germline V lookup: CDR1 LNHDA, CDR2 SQIVND (reference sequence). This CDR3 has 13 residues. Unmatched junction bases numbered 15, after V lost 11 bases and J lost 11 bases.

The gene calls are TRBV6-1 and TRBJ2-7; 11 bases agree with TRBD2. CDR3 length equals 14 residues. Trimming removed 4 bases from V and 4 bases from J; junction bases left unmatched: 3. Per the germline V gene, CDR1 is MNHNS and CDR2 is SASEGT. CDR3 in amino acids: CASSVAGGSYEQYF. The CDR3 DNA reads TGTGCCAGCAGTGTAGCGGGAGGGAGTTACGAGCAGTACTTC.

This chain connects TRBV19 to TRBJ2-3; 10 nucleotides align to TRBD2. Germline CDR1 reads LNHDA; CDR2 reads SQIVND (reference sequence). Trimming removed 6 bases from V and 6 bases from J; junction bases left unmatched: 12. This CDR3 region has 16 residues. The CDR3: CASRDPLAGAGDTQYF. The CDR3 nucleotides are TGTGCCAGTAGAGACCCCCTAGCGGGAGCCGGGGATACGCAGTATTTT. The full variable domain, its missing parts supplied by reference TRBV19 and TRBJ2-3, is DGGITQSPKYLFRKEGQNVTLSCEQNLNHDAMYWYRQDPGQGLRLIYYSQIVNDFQKGDIAEGYSVSREKKESFPLTVTSAQKNPTAFYLCASRDPLAGAGDTQYFGPGTRLTVL.

This clone was observed a few times. The chain is built from TRBV11-2 and TRBJ2-7; D not resolved. CDR1 is SGHAT and CDR2 is FQNNGV in the germline V gene. CDR3 size: 14 residues. Trimming shortened V by 1 base and J by 5 bases, and 12 bases separated the two germline ends. CDR3 coding DNA: TGTGCCAGCAGCTTAGTTGGAGAATTCCACGAGCAGTACTTC. The encoded protein is CASSLVGEFHEQYF.

This sequence joins TRBV7-2 and TRBJ2-1; TRBD2 agrees at 9 bases. CDR1 SGHTA and CDR2 FQGNSA come from the germline V gene. Trimming at V came to 1 base and at J to 6 bases, leaving 1 base not matched to a gene. CDR3 size: 14 residues. The CDR3 loop is CASSLGSGGNEQFF. CDR3 coding DNA: TGTGCCAGCAGCTTAGGTAGCGGGGGCAATGAGCAGTTCTTC.

The chain couples TRBV28 to TRBJ1-6; D unresolved. The CDR3 length is 17 residues. The V end was cut by 5 bases, the J end by 6 bases, with 20 bases between. Germline CDR1 and CDR2: MDHEN and SYDVKM. The CDR3 spells CASSGVDGNPLNSPLHF. In DNA form, the CDR3 reads TGTGCCAGCAGTGGGGTTGACGGGAATCCACTTAATTCACCCCTCCACTTT.

The chain carries TRBV28 and TRBJ1-5, with a possible D match to TRBD1 (5 bases). The V and J ends lost 4 bases and 7 bases respectively, with 14 bases between them. CDR3 length: 14 amino acids. CDR1 is MDHEN, CDR2 SYDVKM, per germline. The CDR3 region has the DNA TGTGCCAGCAGTTCGACAGCCCGTTGGCAGCCCCAGCATTTT. Translated, it gives CASSSTARWQPQHF.

CDR3 in amino acids: CAWSGAPAGQEETQYF. DNA for the CDR3: TGTGCCTGGAGTGGAGCACCAGCGGGGCAAGAAGAGACCCAGTACTTC. The chain links TRBV30 to TRBJ2-5; TRBD2 aligns across 7 bases. CDR1 is GTSNPN, CDR2 SVGIG, per germline (reference sequence). The CDR3 sequence is 16 residues long. V dropped 1 base and J dropped 3; count of bases not matched to a gene: 11.

J is TRBJ1-3 and V is TRBV4-1; TRBD1 aligns across 9 bases. This CDR3 is built from 18 residues. Unmatched junction bases numbered 11, after V lost 0 bases and J lost 5 bases. Germline CDR1 MGHRA, CDR2 YSYEKL. The CDR3: CASSQDFVGTGIRNTIYF. The DNA of the CDR3 is TGCGCCAGCAGCCAAGATTTCGTTGGGACAGGGATAAGAAACACCATATATTTT.

This chain connects TRBV30 to TRBJ2-5; TRBD1 matches 12 bases. The V gene's germline CDR1 is GTSNPN and CDR2 SVGIG (reference sequence). V lost 2 bases and J lost 5; bases outside the gene matches: 6. This CDR3 has 15 amino acids. The DNA of the CDR3 is TGTGCCTGGAGTCTCGGGACAGGGGGCGGGGAGACCCAGTACTTC. This translates into CAWSLGTGGGETQYF.